This T cell receptor (beta chain) was observed in a study of blood T cell repertoires in COVID-19. Whole-study context: Samples came from the United States, Italy and Spain, spanning acute and convalescent COVID-19. T cells, B-cell-depleted T cells, or PBMCs supplied cDNA or gDNA.

Germline assignment: CDR1 SGHRS and CDR2 YFSETQ. The CDR3 is 16 amino acids. The J segment lost 7 bases and the V segment lost 0 bases, leaving 5 bases of the junction unmatched. Original analysis: Reference gene primer amplification gave estimated nucleated cell counts. Measured with immunoSEQ multiplex PCR; TCRdb has only the in-frame clones, and not every one. That table gives V, J and clone size, and the DNA gave D and trimming. Among about 70,000 clones listed, under 90% were seen once. Sequencing input: peripheral blood. The genes are TRBV5-1 and TRBJ2-1; TRBD2 agrees at 12 bases. The source of this sequence is a man aged 55 to 70 with acute or convalescent COVID-19. The CDR3: CASSLETSGGVNEQFF. Written as DNA, the CDR3 is TGCGCCAGCAGCTTGGAGACTAGCGGGGGTGTGAATGAGCAGTTCTTC.